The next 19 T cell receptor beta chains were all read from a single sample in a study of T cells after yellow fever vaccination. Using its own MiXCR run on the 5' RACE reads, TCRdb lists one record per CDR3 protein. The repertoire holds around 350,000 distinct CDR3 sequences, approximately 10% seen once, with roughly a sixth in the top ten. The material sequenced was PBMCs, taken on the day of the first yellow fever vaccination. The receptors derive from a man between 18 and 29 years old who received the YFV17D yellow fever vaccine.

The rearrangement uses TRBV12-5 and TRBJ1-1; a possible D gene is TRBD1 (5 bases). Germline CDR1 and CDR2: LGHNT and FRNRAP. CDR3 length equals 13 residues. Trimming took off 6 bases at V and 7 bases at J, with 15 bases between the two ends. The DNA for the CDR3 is TGTGCTAGTGGAGTAGGCAGGGTTAGTGAAGCTTTCTTT. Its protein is CASGVGRVSEAFF.

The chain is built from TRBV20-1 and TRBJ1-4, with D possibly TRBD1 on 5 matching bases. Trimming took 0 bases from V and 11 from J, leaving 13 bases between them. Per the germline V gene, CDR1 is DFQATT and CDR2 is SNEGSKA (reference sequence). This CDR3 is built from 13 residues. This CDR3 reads CSARDPTAKKLFF. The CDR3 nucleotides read TGCAGTGCTAGAGATCCGACAGCCAAGAAACTGTTTTTT.

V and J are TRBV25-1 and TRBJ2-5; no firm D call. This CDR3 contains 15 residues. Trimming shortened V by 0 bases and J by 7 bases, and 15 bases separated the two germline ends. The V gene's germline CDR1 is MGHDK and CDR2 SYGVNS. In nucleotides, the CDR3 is TGTGCCAGCAGTGAATATACATCCCGCCCAGGGACCCAGTACTTC. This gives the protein CASSEYTSRPGTQYF.

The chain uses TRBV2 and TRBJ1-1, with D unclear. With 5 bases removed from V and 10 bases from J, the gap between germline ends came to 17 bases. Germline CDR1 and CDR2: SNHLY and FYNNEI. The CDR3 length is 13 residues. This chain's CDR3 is CASSFEFDTLAFF. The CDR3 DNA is TGTGCCAGCAGTTTTGAGTTCGACACCTTAGCTTTCTTT.

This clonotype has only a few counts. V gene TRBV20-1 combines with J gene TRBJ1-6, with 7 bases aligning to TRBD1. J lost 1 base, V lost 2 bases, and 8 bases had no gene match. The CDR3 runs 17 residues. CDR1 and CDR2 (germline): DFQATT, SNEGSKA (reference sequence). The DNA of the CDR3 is TGCAGTGCTAGATTAACAGGGGTAGTGTCCTATAATTCACCCCTCCACTTT. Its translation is CSARLTGVVSYNSPLHF.

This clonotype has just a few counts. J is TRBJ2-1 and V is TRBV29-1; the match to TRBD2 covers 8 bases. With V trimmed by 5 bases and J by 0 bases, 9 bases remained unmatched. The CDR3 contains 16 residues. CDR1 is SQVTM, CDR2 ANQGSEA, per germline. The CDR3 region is CSVSGGTISSYNEQFF. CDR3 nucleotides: TGCAGCGTTAGCGGGGGAACGATTAGCTCCTACAATGAGCAGTTCTTC.

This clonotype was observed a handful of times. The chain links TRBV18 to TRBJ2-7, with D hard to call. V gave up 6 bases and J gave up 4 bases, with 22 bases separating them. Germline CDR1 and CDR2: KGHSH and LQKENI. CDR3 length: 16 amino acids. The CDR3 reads CASSPGSGSLGYEQYV. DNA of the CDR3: TGTGCCAGCTCGCCGGGTTCGGGTTCTCTCGGTTACGAGCAGTACGTC.

The CDR3 DNA sequence: TGTGCCAGCAGGGACGGGAGAGGGGAGACCCAGTACTTC. Its translation: CASRDGRGETQYF. V and J are TRBV28 and TRBJ2-5, with D possibly matching TRBD2 (6 bases). CDR1 and CDR2 from the germline V gene are MDHEN and SYDVKM. The CDR3 has 13 residues. V lost 6 bases, J lost 5 bases, and 13 bases lay in between.

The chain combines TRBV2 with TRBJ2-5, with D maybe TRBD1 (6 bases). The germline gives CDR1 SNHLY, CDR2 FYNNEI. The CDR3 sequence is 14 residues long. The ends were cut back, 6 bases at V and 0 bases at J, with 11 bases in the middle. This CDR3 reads CASRDWDNQETQYF. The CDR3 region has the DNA TGTGCCAGCAGGGACTGGGACAACCAAGAGACCCAGTACTTC.

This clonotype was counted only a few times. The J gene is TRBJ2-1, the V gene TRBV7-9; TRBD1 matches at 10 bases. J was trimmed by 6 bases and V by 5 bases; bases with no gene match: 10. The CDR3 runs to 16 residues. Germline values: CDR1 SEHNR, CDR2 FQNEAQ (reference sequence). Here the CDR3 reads CASSLLLGTGANEQFF. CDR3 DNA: TGTGCCAGCAGCCTACTCTTAGGGACAGGGGCCAATGAGCAGTTCTTC.

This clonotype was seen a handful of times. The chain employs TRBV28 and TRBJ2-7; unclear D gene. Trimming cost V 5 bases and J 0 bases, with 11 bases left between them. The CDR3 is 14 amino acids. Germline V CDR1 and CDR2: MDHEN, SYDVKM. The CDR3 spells CASSPNIPSYEQYV. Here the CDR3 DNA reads TGTGCCAGCAGTCCTAACATACCCTCCTACGAGCAGTACGTC.

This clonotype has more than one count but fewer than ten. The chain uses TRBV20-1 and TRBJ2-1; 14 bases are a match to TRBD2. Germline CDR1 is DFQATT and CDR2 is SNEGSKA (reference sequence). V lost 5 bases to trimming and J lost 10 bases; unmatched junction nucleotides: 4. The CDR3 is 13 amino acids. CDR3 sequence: CSAPRLAGGEQFF. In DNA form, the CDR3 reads TGCAGTGCTCCCCGACTAGCGGGGGGGGAGCAGTTCTTC.

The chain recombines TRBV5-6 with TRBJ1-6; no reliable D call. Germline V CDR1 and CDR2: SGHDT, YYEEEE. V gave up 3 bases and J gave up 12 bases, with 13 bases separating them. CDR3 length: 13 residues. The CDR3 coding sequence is TGTGCCAGCAGCTGGTCTGGGATGGAACCCCTCCACTTT. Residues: CASSWSGMEPLHF.

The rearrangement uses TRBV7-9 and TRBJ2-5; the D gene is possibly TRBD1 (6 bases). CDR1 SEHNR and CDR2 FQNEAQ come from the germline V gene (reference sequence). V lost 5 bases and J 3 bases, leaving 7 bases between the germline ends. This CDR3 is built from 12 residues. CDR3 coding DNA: TGTGCCAGCAGCGGGGGCAAAGAGACCCAGTACTTC. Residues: CASSGGKETQYF.

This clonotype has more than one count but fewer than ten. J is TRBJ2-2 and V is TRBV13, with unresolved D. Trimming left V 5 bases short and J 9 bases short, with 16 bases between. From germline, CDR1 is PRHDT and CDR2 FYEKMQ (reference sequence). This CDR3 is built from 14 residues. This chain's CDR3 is CASSASDLGRELFF. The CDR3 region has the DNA TGTGCCAGCAGCGCGTCTGACCTTGGCAGGGAGCTGTTTTTT.

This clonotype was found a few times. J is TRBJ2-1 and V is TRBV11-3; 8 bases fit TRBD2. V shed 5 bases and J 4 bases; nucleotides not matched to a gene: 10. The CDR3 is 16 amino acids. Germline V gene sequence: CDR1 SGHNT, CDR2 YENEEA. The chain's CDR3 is CASSANRGGTYNEQFF. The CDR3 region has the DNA TGTGCCAGCAGCGCGAATCGGGGGGGGACGTACAATGAGCAGTTCTTC.

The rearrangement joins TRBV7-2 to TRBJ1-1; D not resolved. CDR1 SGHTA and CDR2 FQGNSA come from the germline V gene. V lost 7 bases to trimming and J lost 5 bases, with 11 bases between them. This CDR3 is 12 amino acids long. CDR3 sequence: CASTYAGTEAFF. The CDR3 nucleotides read TGTGCCAGCACCTATGCCGGGACTGAAGCTTTCTTT.

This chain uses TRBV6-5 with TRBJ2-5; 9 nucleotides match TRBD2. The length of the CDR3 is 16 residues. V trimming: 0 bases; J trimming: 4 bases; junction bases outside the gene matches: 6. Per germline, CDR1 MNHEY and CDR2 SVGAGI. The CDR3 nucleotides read TGTGCCAGCAGTTACTCTGGGACTAGCATGGGAGAGACCCAGTACTTC. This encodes CASSYSGTSMGETQYF.

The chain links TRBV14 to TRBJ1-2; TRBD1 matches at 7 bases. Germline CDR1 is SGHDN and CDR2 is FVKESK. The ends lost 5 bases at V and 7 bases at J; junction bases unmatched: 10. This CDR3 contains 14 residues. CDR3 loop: CASSGAGQSSGYTF. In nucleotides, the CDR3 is TGTGCCAGCAGCGGAGCGGGACAGTCGAGTGGCTACACCTTC. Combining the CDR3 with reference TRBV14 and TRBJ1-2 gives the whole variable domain EAGVTQFPSHSVIEKGQTVTLRCDPISGHDNLYWYRRVMGKEIKFLLHFVKESKQDESGMPNNRFLAERTGGTYSTLKVQPAELEDSGVYFCASSGAGQSSGYTFGSGTRLTVV.